Listed here is a single T cell receptor (beta chain). The data were obtained in a study of blood T cell repertoires in COVID-19. Study information: Italy, Spain and the United States were the sources of the convalescent and acute COVID-19 samples. Sample material is recorded as cDNA or gDNA derived from T cells, B-cell-depleted T cells, or PBMCs.

Per the original data handling: By means of reference gene primer amplification, nucleated cell counts were estimated. Profiling relied on immunoSEQ multiplex PCR, and the TCRdb table lists in-frame clones only, not all of them. That table furnishes V, J and clone size, whereas the DNA furnished D and trimming. The data show approximately 150,000 clones, roughly four fifths seen once. This CDR3 is 16 amino acids long. The germline V gene has CDR1 SEHNR and CDR2 FQNEAQ (reference sequence). The V gene lost 5 bases and the J gene lost 5 bases, with 22 bases spanning the gap. The V gene is TRBV7-9, the J gene TRBJ2-7; D gene ambiguous. This sequence was found in a man aged 65 to 79 who had recovered from COVID-19. Sequencing was done on a sample of peripheral blood. CDR3 nucleotides: TGTGCCAGCAGCGCCCAGGCTGGGTACGGCCTAAACGAGCAGTACTTC. Translated, it gives CASSAQAGYGLNEQYF.